This T cell receptor beta chain was profiled in a study of cytomegalovirus exposure and HLA in healthy donors (dated 2017 in TCRdb). As for the study more broadly: An earlier analysis of 587 of the donors reported approximately 260 Gb of sequence data and roughly 120 million unique TCR beta sequences obtained from 180 million or so T cells. Roughly 300 gigabases of sequencing data and 91 million or so unique TCR sequences made up an early release that covered over 550 HLA-typed donors. Of the approximately 400 genotyped donors, roughly 76% were placed in the genetic ancestry cluster associated with self-reported Caucasian donors. The study aimed to test whether cataloging public T cell receptors could reveal signatures of past pathogen exposure. The study profiled the T cell repertoires of 500 to 800 subjects by immunosequencing and related them to cytomegalovirus serostatus. Besides the first cohort of more than 650 subjects, a separate validation cohort made up of about 120 different subjects was used. To predict cytomegalovirus infection status, the study brought together high-throughput TCR immunosequencing, statistical association of individual TCRs with disease status, and machine learning. In a later analysis, previously published TCR beta repertoires from about 670 donors were re-analyzed and high-resolution HLA genotyping was added so that TCR occurrence patterns could be studied. The later analysis used no new phenotypic data to find candidate immune exposures, relying instead on TCR beta sequences and their occurrence across donors. An earlier analysis of 587 of the donors used high-throughput TCR beta sequencing to judge whether each TCR beta V gene segment behaved as functional or pseudogenic. Donor age, sex, ethnicity and CMV serostatus were collected together with the repertoire data. A later genetic analysis took genome-wide SNP genotypes for 398 of the 666 donors and used that subset as a discovery cohort. All discovery cohort repertoires had been generated using a single sequencing platform. HLA typing covered class I and class II loci at four-digit resolution. Typing coverage differed by locus: A, B, C, DRB1 and DQB1 were typed in roughly 629-630 donors, DQA1 in about 560, DPA1 in around 600, and DPB1 in around 440. About five DR-DQ haplotypes were handled as single units for association and clustering because linkage in the cohort was strong. Among some 400 genotyped donors of the cohort, an average of around 250,000 unique TCR beta nucleotide sequences was sequenced per donor, of which roughly 18% were non-productive.

General findings and caveats noted by the study authors: The study listed 150 to 200 TCR beta chains as associated with cytomegalovirus. A later genetic analysis associated a missense DCLRE1C variant with V-gene and J-gene trimming of TCR beta chains, and an independent cohort replicated the association. A later analysis associated 15,000 to 20,000 TCR beta sequences with specific HLA alleles at a false discovery rate of 0.05. Cytomegalovirus status was reported to be diagnosed by the classifier with high specificity and sensitivity in both the original and validation cohorts. A later analysis reported that several top co-occurrence clusters appeared linked to parvovirus B19, influenza, CMV and Epstein-Barr virus. The 87-base-pair reads could not distinguish some IMGT-functional V segments, including TRBV6-2 and TRBV6-3, so those segments were excluded. Because HLA typing was missing for some donors at each locus, association tests included only the typed subset. The authors suggested that the approach could potentially be generalized to other disease states and immunological phenotypes. Correlated functional status among segregating V segments might reflect linkage disequilibrium, but an unknown experimental factor could not be ruled out. According to a later genetic analysis, donors in an Asian-associated ancestry cluster had fewer N-insertions in productive TCRs than the approximately 700-donor mean. Most CMV-associated TCR beta chains appeared to be HLA-restricted in a later analysis, and the HLA associations seemed to be driven largely by CMV exposure. The cohort was sequenced for TCR beta chains only, and without alpha or paired-chain data the features that could be detected were limited. Sequencing depth was assumed to be roughly uniform across donors in the presence/absence analyses, though that assumption may not hold. While some public TCRs were present in many individuals, most TCR sequences turned up only very rarely across donors. A cluster of highly shared sequence variants was judged likely to represent a technical artifact of the sequencing pipeline. A further reported finding was that TCR beta sequences accurately predicted the HLA-A and HLA-B alleles for most subjects in the first cohort. The earlier analysis of a few hundred of the donors excluded some 16 rarely observed V segments, including chromosome 9 orphons, because counts were too low. Assigning TCR associations to individual alleles was difficult when HLA alleles, especially DR and DQ, strongly co-occurred. A few of the identified cytomegalovirus-associated TCR beta chains were confirmed in vitro to be specific for cytomegalovirus antigens. In a later analysis, HLA-associated TCR beta chains were found to be more clonally expanded and to have lower generation probabilities than equally common non-associated chains. For the cohort, immune exposure information was limited to CMV serostatus. A later analysis found that TCR association rates varied across HLA loci, with DRB1 alleles showing the most associated TCRs and HLA-C alleles the fewest. In an earlier analysis of 450 to 750 of the donors, most TCR beta V segments appeared in productive rearrangements about 87% or about 30% of the time, broadly matching IMGT annotations.

The cohort comprised around 700 healthy bone marrow donors. At the time of sampling, every cohort member was nominally healthy, though immune exposures that went unrecorded were likely present. The donor was CMV seropositive and was included in the group of 250 to 300 seropositive cohort members. Every donor gave a peripheral blood sample, and the peripheral blood mononuclear cells from that sample were used for TCR beta sequencing. Genomic DNA extraction from the blood cell samples was performed with the Qiagen DNeasy Blood Extraction Kit. Via the germline V gene, CDR1 is LGHNA and CDR2 YSLEER. V loses 3 bases, J loses 4 bases, and the germline ends lie 13 bases apart. From the cysteine through the phenylalanine, the CDR3 covers 15 amino acids. The entry retains the CDR3 DNA only, 45 bases that are in frame from base 1. The library was prepared using the immunoSEQ multiplex PCR assay. For the multiplex PCR, a mixture combining 60 forward primers for TCR Vbeta segments and 13 reverse primers for TCR Jbeta segments was used. The CDR3 region of rearranged TCR beta genes was amplified from genomic DNA with a multiplex PCR assay. Amplified TCR beta libraries were sequenced as 87-base-pair reads on the Illumina HiSeq System. The source study handled its data this way. A later analysis tallied 80 million to 95 million unique TCR beta chains across the 610 or so repertoires, and about 12 million of those chains were shared by two or more donors. A nearest-neighbor algorithm error-corrected the raw reads and collapsed the reads into unique sequences, merging closely related sequences to remove PCR and sequencing errors. CDR3 sequences were aligned to IMGT reference sequences to assign V, D and J gene segments. For a sequence to be retained, a match of at least six nucleotides to both a V gene segment and a J gene segment was required. Rearrangements were classified as productive when the CDR3 lacked stop codons and remained in frame with V and J, and all other rearrangements were classified as non-productive. CDR3 was defined according to IMGT convention as the region running from the second conserved V-encoded cysteine to the conserved J-encoded phenylalanine. The earlier analysis of around 640 of the donors excluded sequences that lacked an unambiguous match to a single V gene segment. In an earlier analysis of some 590 of the donors, V segments were called functional above 56.7% productive rearrangements and were called segregating when the between-donor standard deviation exceeded 5%. A statistical classification framework was developed to diagnose cytomegalovirus status using the catalog of TCR beta chain sequences. In a later analysis, V and J genes were assigned by comparing TCR nucleotide sequences against IMGT/GENE-DB human TR gene sequences. The TCRdist pipeline was used in a later analysis to assign CDR3 sequences and most-parsimonious VDJ recombination scenarios. In a later analysis, each TCR beta chain was defined by its CDR3 amino acid sequence together with its V-gene family, and reads lacking a unique V-gene family were excluded. As a way to deal with suspected cross-contamination and a sequencing artifact, a later analysis dropped over 550 nucleotide sequences that were highly shared and had low generation probability. A later analysis calculated a clonal expansion index for each public chain from normalized within-repertoire ranks of inferred template counts. In a later analysis, generation probabilities were computed with a VDJ recombination model fitted to out-of-frame rearrangements, and the resulting probabilities were checked against IGoR. A later analysis scored TCR-TCR, TCR-HLA and TCR-CMV co-occurrence with hypergeometric tests, applying a repertoire-size bias correction to TCR pairs. In a later analysis, false discovery rates were estimated by permuting HLA or CMV assignments 20 times. In a later analysis, co-occurring TCRs were grouped with DBSCAN, and TCRdist sequence similarity was added when clustering was performed within HLA-allele-positive subsets. For co-occurrence clustering, repertoires with fewer than 30,000 or more than 120,000 public chains were excluded, along with 5 or 6 repertoires with anomalous nucleotide sharing. This is the immuneACCESS table as TCRdb keeps it, with only in-frame sequences that have V and J called. A part of the clones is gone; compared with another copy, unresolved V genes explain less than half, and the rest is unexplained. V, J and clone size were drawn from that table, and D and trimming were deduced from the DNA. This sample gives under 200,000 clones in total; about 85% of them show up just once. Of the sample, over 2% is held by the ten largest clones.

Note on this clone: What this receptor recognizes is not known. Base quality data are lacking; no much larger clone is found one base away.

The sequenced sample consisted of PBMCs. The receptor chain draws on TRBV4-3 and TRBJ2-1; a weak D assignment points to TRBD1 (5 bases agree). This clonotype was sampled from a man aged 25-45 years in good health and CMV-seropositive. The sequence in DNA is TGCGCCAGCAGCCAGAGGTACAGGTTATACAATGAGCAGTTCTTC. It translates to CASSQRYRLYNEQFF.